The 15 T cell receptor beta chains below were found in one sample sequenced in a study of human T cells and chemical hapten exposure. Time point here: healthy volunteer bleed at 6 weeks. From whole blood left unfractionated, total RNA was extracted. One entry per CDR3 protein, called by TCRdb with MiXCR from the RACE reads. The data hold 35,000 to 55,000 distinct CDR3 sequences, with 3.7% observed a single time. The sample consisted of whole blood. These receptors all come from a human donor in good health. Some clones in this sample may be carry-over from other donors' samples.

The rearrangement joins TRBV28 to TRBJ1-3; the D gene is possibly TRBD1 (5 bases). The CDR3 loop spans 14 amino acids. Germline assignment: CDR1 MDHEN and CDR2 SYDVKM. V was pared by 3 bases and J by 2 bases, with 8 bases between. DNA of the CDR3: TGTGCCAGCAGTTTGGGGGTGGCTGGAAACACCATATATTTT. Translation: CASSLGVAGNTIYF.

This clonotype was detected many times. The chain's CDR3 is CASSQVAVLGQYF. CDR3 nucleotide sequence: TGTGCCAGCAGTCAGGTTGCGGTATTGGGGCAGTACTTC. V usage is TRBV12-3 or TRBV12-4 and J usage is TRBJ2-7; D remains unclear. V lost 5 bases and J lost 9, with 17 bases in between. The length of the CDR3 is 13 residues.

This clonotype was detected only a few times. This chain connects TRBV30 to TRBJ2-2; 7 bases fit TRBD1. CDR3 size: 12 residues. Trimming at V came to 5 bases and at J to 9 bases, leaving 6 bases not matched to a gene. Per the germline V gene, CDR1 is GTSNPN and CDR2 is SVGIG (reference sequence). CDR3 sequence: CAWRWDSRELFF. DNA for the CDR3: TGTGCCTGGCGTTGGGACAGCCGGGAGCTGTTTTTT. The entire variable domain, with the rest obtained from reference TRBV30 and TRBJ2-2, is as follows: SQTIHQWPATLVQPVGSPLSLECTVEGTSNPNLYWYRQAAGRGLQLLFYSVGIGQISSEVPQNLSASRPQDRQFILSSKKLLLSDSGFYLCAWRWDSRELFFGEGSRLTVL.

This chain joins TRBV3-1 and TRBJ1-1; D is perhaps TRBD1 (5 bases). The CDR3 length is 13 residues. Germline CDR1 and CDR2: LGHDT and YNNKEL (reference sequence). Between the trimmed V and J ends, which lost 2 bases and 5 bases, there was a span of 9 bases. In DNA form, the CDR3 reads TGTGCCAGCAGCCAACAGTGGGGGACTGAAGCTTTCTTT. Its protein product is CASSQQWGTEAFF.

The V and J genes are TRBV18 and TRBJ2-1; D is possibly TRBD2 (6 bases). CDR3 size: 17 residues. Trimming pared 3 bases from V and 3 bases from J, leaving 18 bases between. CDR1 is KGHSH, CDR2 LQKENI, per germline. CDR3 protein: CASSPRGRERDYNEQFF. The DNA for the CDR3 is TGTGCCAGCTCACCGAGGGGCCGGGAGCGTGACTACAATGAGCAGTTCTTC.

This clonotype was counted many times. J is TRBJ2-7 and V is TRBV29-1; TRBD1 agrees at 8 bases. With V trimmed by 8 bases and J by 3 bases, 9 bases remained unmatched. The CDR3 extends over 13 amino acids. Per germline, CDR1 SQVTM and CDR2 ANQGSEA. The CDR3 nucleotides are TGCAGCTACGCCAGGGGGCTAGACTACGAGCAGTACTTC. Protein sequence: CSYARGLDYEQYF.

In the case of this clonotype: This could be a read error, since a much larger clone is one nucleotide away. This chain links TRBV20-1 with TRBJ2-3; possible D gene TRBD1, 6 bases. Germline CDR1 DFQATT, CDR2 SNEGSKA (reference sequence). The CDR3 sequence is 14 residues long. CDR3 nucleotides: TGCAGTGCTAGAATTCAGGGGAGCACAGATACGCGGTATTTT. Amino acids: CSARIQGSTDTRYF.

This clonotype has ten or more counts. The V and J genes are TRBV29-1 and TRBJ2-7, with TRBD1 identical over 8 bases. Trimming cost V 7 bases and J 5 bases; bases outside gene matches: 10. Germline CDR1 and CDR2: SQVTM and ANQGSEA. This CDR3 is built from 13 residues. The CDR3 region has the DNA TGCAGCGGCCGACAGGGGCAAGGAAACGAGCAGTACTTC. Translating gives CSGRQGQGNEQYF.

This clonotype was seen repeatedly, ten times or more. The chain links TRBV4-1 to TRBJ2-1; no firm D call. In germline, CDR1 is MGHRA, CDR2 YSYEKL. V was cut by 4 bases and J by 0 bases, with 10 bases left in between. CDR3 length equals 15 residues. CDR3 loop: CASSRSDRSYNEQFF. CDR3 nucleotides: TGCGCCAGCAGCCGCTCGGATCGCTCCTACAATGAGCAGTTCTTC.

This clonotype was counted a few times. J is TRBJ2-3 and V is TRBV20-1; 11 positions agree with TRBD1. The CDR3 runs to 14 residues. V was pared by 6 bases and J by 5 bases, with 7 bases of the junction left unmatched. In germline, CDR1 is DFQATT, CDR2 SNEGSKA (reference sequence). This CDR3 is CSAPGQGGIDTQYF. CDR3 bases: TGCAGTGCGCCGGGACAGGGGGGCATAGATACGCAGTATTTT.

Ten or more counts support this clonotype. The CDR3: CASSPGQNTDTQYF. The CDR3 nucleotides read TGTGCCAGCAGCCCGGGACAGAACACAGATACGCAGTATTTT. The V call is TRBV5-4, the J call TRBJ2-3, with 7 bases aligning to TRBD1. V lost 4 bases to trimming and J lost 2 bases; unmatched junction nucleotides: 4. The germline V gene encodes CDR1 SGHNT and CDR2 YYREEE (reference sequence). The CDR3 extends over 14 amino acids.

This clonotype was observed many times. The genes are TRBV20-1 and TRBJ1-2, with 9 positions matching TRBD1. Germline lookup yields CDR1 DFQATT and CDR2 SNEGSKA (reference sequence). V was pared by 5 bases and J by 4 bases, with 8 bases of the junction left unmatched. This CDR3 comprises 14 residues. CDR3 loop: CSARGTGSFYGYTF. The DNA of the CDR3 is TGCAGTGCTCGCGGGACAGGGTCCTTCTATGGCTACACCTTC.

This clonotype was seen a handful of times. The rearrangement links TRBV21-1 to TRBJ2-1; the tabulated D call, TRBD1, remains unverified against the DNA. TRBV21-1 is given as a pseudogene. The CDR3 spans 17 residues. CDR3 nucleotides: TGTGCCAGCAGCTCGCCCCGAGGCTGTAGCTCCTACAATGAGCAGTTCTTC. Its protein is CASSSPRGCSSYNEQFF.

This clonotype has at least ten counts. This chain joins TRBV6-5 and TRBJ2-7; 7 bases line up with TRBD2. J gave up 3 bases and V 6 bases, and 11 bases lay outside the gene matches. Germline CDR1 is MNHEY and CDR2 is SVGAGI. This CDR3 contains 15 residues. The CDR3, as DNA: TGTGCCAGCAGCCCCGCGGGCGGGAGAGACTACGAGCAGTACTTC. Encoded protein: CASSPAGGRDYEQYF.

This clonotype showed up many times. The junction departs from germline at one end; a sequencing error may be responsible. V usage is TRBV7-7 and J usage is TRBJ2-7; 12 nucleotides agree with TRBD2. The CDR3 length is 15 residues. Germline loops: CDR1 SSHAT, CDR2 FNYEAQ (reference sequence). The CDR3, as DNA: TGTGCTAGCAGCCCTGGACTAGCGGGAACGGACGAGCAGTACTTC. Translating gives CASSPGLAGTDEQYF.